This TCR beta chain stems from a study of T cell responses to AZD1222 COVID-19 vaccine. This table comes from immunoSEQ multiplex PCR, and its TCRdb copy is limited to in-frame clones, with some not included. The data hold 150,000 to 200,000 clones, with just over 85% observed a single time. The V end was cut by 5 bases, the J end by 1 base, with 8 bases between. The CDR3 is 13 amino acids. The receptor was isolated from an adult in good health. The sequencing used peripheral blood, collected on day 0 of AZD1222 vaccination. V and J are TRBV12-3 or TRBV12-4 and TRBJ1-1; no firm D call. The CDR3 DNA reads as TGTGCCAGCAGTCCTCACGGGAACACTGAAGCTTTCTTT. Its protein product is CASSPHGNTEAFF.